Listed below are T cell receptor beta chains from one sample, sequenced in a study of shared clonotypes between healthy human individuals. Repertoires were generated with immunoSEQ multiplex PCR, while TCRdb's copy carries only in-frame clones and drops some. This sample carries some 1.5 million clones, 96% of them seen once, and the ten largest clones take 1% to 1.5%. The sample comprised naive CD4+ T cells sorted from blood. Every receptor here comes from a man younger than 40 in good health. CDR3s include the opening cysteine and the closing phenylalanine or tryptophan. D genes are given only for firm matches. Clone size, where shown, is once, few, many, or a class for clones that have expanded.

NA | TRBJ2-5 | NA | TRBV5-1 | CASSSRVRETQYF | TGCGCCAGCAGCTCCAGGGTCCGAGAGACCCAGTACTTC
NA | TRBJ2-7 | NA | TRBV10-1 | CASSESGRGYFYEQYF | TGCGCCAGCAGTGAGTCGGGGCGGGGATATTTCTACGAGCAGTACTTC
NA | TRBJ1-6 | NA | TRBV6-5 | CASSWGGLSPLHF | TGTGCCAGCAGTTGGGGGGGTCTTTCACCCCTCCACTTT
NA | TRBJ2-7 | NA | TRBV7-9 | CASSLQLGEQYF | TGTGCCAGCAGCCTGCAGTTAGGCGAGCAGTACTTC
TRBD1 | TRBJ2-5 | few | TRBV2 | CASGTGLQETQYF | TGTGCCAGCGGGACAGGGTTGCAAGAGACCCAGTACTTC
NA | TRBJ2-7 | NA | TRBV5-1 | CASSAGAYEQYF | TGCGCCAGCAGCGCCGGGGCCTACGAGCAGTACTTC
TRBD1 | TRBJ2-7 | NA | TRBV28 | CASKDLGGPRYEQYF | TGTGCCAGCAAGGACTTAGGGGGCCCTCGGTACGAGCAGTACTTC
TRBD1 | TRBJ2-1 | NA | TRBV6-5 | CASSYRHRGEQFF | TGTGCCAGCAGTTACCGCCACAGGGGTGAGCAGTTCTTC
NA | TRBJ2-6 | NA | TRBV4-2 | CASSRTVSGSGANVLTF | TGTGCCAGCAGCCGGACAGTATCGGGCTCTGGGGCCAACGTCCTGACTTTC
TRBD1 | TRBJ1-5 | NA | TRBV28 | CASSSTTGGIGQPQHF | TGTGCCAGCAGTTCTACGACAGGGGGTATCGGTCAGCCCCAGCATTTT
NA | TRBJ2-1 | NA | TRBV28 | CASSNFRGNEQFF | TGTGCCAGCAGTAACTTTCGAGGCAATGAGCAGTTCTTC
NA | TRBJ2-7 | NA | TRBV19 | CASSVTPGLGVEQYF | TGTGCCAGTAGTGTGACTCCCGGTCTTGGGGTCGAGCAGTACTTC
TRBD2 | TRBJ2-4 | NA | TRBV5-6 | CASSQGLAGGHIQYF | TGTGCCAGCAGCCAAGGACTAGCGGGAGGACACATTCAGTACTTC
TRBD1 | TRBJ1-2 | once | TRBV18 | CASSAGDRAGYTF | TGTGCCAGCTCCGCAGGGGACAGGGCTGGCTACACCTTC
TRBD2 | TRBJ2-7 | NA | TRBV15 | CATSLQPGLPYEQYF | TGTGCCACCAGTCTTCAACCGGGACTACCCTACGAGCAGTACTTC
NA | TRBJ1-4 | once | TRBV11-2 | CASSLVFRGEKLFF | TGTGCCAGCAGCTTAGTGTTCCGAGGTGAAAAACTGTTTTTT
NA | TRBJ2-7 | NA | TRBV25-1 | CASSEWRAGAIYEQYF | TGTGCCAGCAGTGAATGGAGAGCGGGTGCAATCTACGAGCAGTACTTC
TRBD2 | TRBJ2-1 | NA | TRBV5-1 | CASSLGLAGSSYNEQFF | TGCGCCAGCAGCTTGGGGCTAGCGGGAAGTTCCTACAATGAGCAGTTCTTC
NA | TRBJ2-7 | NA | TRBV30 | CAWSVRGGEQYF | TGTGCCTGGAGTGTCAGGGGGGGCGAGCAGTACTTC
NA | TRBJ2-5 | NA | TRBV25-1 | CASSDLLGRGGQETQYF | TGTGCCAGCAGTGATTTATTGGGCAGGGGTGGCCAAGAGACCCAGTACTTC